Below, 27 T cell receptor beta chains from the same sample are listed, as sequenced in a study of CD8+CD57+ T cells in acquired aplastic anemia. TCR beta VDJ combinations and CDR3 sequences were profiled from genomic DNA. Via MiXCR, TCRdb re-called the reads, giving one row per CDR3 protein. The table lists roughly 200,000 distinct CDR3 sequences, around 63% of them singletons. Flow cytometry had shown expanded CD8+CD57+ cells in the patients chosen for sequencing. The sequenced sample consisted of sorted CD4+, CD8+, or CD8+CD57+ T cells (not recorded which) from PBMCs. These receptors came from a human donor with aplastic anemia.

The sample holds a few counts of this clonotype. This chain connects TRBV7-9 to TRBJ2-3; 11 bases agree with TRBD1. CDR1 SEHNR and CDR2 FQNEAQ come from the germline V gene (reference sequence). The CDR3 runs 16 residues. Germline trimming cut 5 bases from V and 11 bases from J; bases unmatched to any gene: 15. CDR3 DNA: TGTGCCAGCAGCAGGGATCCGGGACAGGGGGTGGATGAGCAGTATTTT. It encodes CASSRDPGQGVDEQYF.

This clonotype was picked up many times. The chain has TRBV4-1 and TRBJ2-7; 8 bases are shared with TRBD2. CDR3 length: 16 amino acids. Germline CDR1 MGHRA, CDR2 YSYEKL. The V gene end was trimmed by 1 base and the J gene end by 4 bases; junction bases not matched to a gene: 9. CDR3 residues: CASSQVGRGGPYEQYF. The CDR3 DNA sequence: TGCGCCAGCAGCCAAGTAGGTCGGGGGGGCCCGTACGAGCAGTACTTC.

This clonotype was detected ten times or more. The V call is TRBV19, the J call TRBJ1-1; D not resolved. The CDR3 runs 13 residues. The germline V gene encodes CDR1 LNHDA and CDR2 SQIVND (reference sequence). With 2 bases removed from V and 0 bases from J, the gap between germline ends came to 4 bases. CDR3 DNA sequence: TGTGCCAGTAGTATATGGGTGAACACTGAAGCTTTCTTT. Translating it yields CASSIWVNTEAFF.

This chain connects TRBV14 to TRBJ1-2; TRBD1 matches at 8 bases. This CDR3 is built from 15 residues. Germline CDR1 reads SGHDN; CDR2 reads FVKESK. V gave up 0 bases and J gave up 4 bases; unmatched junction bases: 4. CDR3 nucleotide sequence: TGTGCCAGCAGCCAAGAGGGACAGGATCGCTATGGCTACACCTTC. Protein: CASSQEGQDRYGYTF. The full variable domain, rest sourced from reference TRBV14 and TRBJ1-2, is EAGVTQFPSHSVIEKGQTVTLRCDPISGHDNLYWYRRVMGKEIKFLLHFVKESKQDESGMPNNRFLAERTGGTYSTLKVQPAELEDSGVYFCASSQEGQDRYGYTFGSGTRLTVV.

This clonotype was seen a few times. The CDR3 loop reads CSARKTGGETQYF. CDR3 sequence (DNA): TGCAGTGCTAGGAAGACAGGGGGCGAGACCCAGTACTTC. The genes are TRBV20-1 and TRBJ2-5; 10 nucleotides agree with TRBD1. The CDR3 consists of 13 residues. CDR1 and CDR2 (germline): DFQATT, SNEGSKA (reference sequence). V shed 3 bases and J 5 bases; nucleotides not matched to a gene: 3.

The V call is TRBV9, the J call TRBJ1-6, with no clear D. V shed 2 bases and J shed 1 base, with 4 bases lying between them. CDR1 is SGDLS, CDR2 YYNGEE, per germline. There are 14 residues in the CDR3. CDR3 in DNA: TGTGCCAGCAGCGTCAGGTCCTATAATTCACCCCTCCACTTT. Translation: CASSVRSYNSPLHF.

The V gene is TRBV2, the J gene TRBJ1-4; no definite D call. Between the trimmed V and J ends, which lost 4 bases and 7 bases, there was a span of 10 bases. CDR1 and CDR2 from the germline V gene are SNHLY and FYNNEI. The CDR3 is 13 amino acids. The DNA for the CDR3 is TGTGCCAGCAGTGGATGGAGGGCTGAAAAACTGTTTTTT. It is translated as CASSGWRAEKLFF.

The chain links TRBV25-1 to TRBJ2-7; D is uncertain. CDR1 and CDR2 from the germline V gene are MGHDK and SYGVNS. CDR3 length: 12 amino acids. Deletions cut 1 base from V and 7 bases from J, with 8 bases between. For the CDR3, the DNA is TGTGCCAGCAGTGAATTGGGTAGAGAGCAGTACTTC. It encodes CASSELGREQYF.

The sample holds a few counts of this clonotype. This chain links TRBV27 with TRBJ2-3; a possible D gene is TRBD2 (7 bases). V lost 0 bases, J lost 5 bases, and 15 bases lay in between. Germline values: CDR1 MNHEY, CDR2 SMNVEV (reference sequence). This CDR3 contains 16 residues. The CDR3 protein is CASSLSGGGFVDTQYF. The CDR3 coding sequence is TGTGCCAGCAGTTTATCGGGGGGGGGCTTTGTAGATACGCAGTATTTT.

In its sample, this clonotype was seen a few times. V gene TRBV11-2 combines with J gene TRBJ2-7; tentatively, D is TRBD1 or TRBD2 (5 bases each). V was trimmed by 1 base and J by 2 bases, leaving 9 bases between them. Germline CDR1 and CDR2: SGHAT and FQNNGV. CDR3 length: 14 residues. CDR3 region: CASSLGDGPYEQYF. The CDR3 DNA is TGTGCCAGCAGCTTAGGGGACGGACCCTACGAGCAGTACTTC.

The chain has TRBV20-1 and TRBJ2-5; 14 bases are shared with TRBD2. V lost 3 bases to trimming and J lost 5 bases; unmatched junction nucleotides: 5. Germline V gives CDR1 DFQATT, CDR2 SNEGSKA (reference sequence). The CDR3 consists of 15 residues. The chain's CDR3 is CSARGLAGVVETQYF. The CDR3 bases are TGCAGTGCTAGGGGACTAGCGGGAGTAGTCGAGACCCAGTACTTC.

The J gene is TRBJ1-1, the V gene TRBV10-3; D is uncertain. Trimming removed 11 bases at V and 0 bases at J, with 19 bases between. This CDR3 has 15 amino acids. Germline V gene sequence: CDR1 ENHRY, CDR2 SYGVKD. The CDR3 DNA reads as TGTGCCTCACGGGCCGGTTGGGGAGTGAACACTGAAGCTTTCTTT. Amino acid sequence: CASRAGWGVNTEAFF.

This clonotype has at least ten counts. V usage is TRBV2 and J usage is TRBJ2-3, with D tentatively TRBD1 (6 bases). Germline-derived CDR1 and CDR2 are SNHLY and FYNNEI. V lost 0 bases to trimming and J lost 3 bases, with 13 bases between them. The CDR3 length is 16 residues. In DNA, the CDR3 is TGTGCCAGCAGTGAAGCTTACAGGGACGGTACAGATACGCAGTATTTT. Its translation: CASSEAYRDGTDTQYF.

This clonotype turned up a few times. The rearrangement links TRBV24-1 to TRBJ2-7, with D uncertain. The CDR3 runs 11 residues. Germline values: CDR1 KGHDR, CDR2 SFDVKD. Trimming left V 1 base short and J 5 bases short, with 2 bases between. The CDR3 reads CATSDFHEQYF. In nucleotides, the CDR3 is TGTGCCACCAGTGATTTCCACGAGCAGTACTTC.

This clonotype has just a few counts. The rearrangement links TRBV7-9 to TRBJ1-6; no firm D call. V shed 3 bases and J shed 11 bases, with 14 bases lying between them. Germline V gene sequence: CDR1 SEHNR, CDR2 FQNEAQ (reference sequence). This CDR3 has 14 residues. This CDR3 reads CASSFEYTNPPLHF. The CDR3 nucleotides are TGTGCCAGCAGCTTCGAGTATACGAATCCACCCCTCCACTTT.

The gene calls are TRBV9 and TRBJ2-7; TRBD2 agrees at 7 bases. CDR3 length equals 14 residues. V was pared by 3 bases and J by 2 bases, with 5 bases of the junction left unmatched. CDR1 SGDLS and CDR2 YYNGEE come from the germline V gene. Here the CDR3 reads CASSAAGATYEQYF. The CDR3 DNA sequence: TGTGCCAGCAGCGCTGCGGGAGCGACCTACGAGCAGTACTTC.

A word on this clonotype: Since a much larger clone is just one base distant, this may be a read error. The DNA of the CDR3 is TGTGCCAGCAGCGATCCGGGACGGATAAGCGGGGGGGCTGGAAATGAGCAGTCCTTC. It codes for CASSDPGRISGGAGNEQSF. The chain joins TRBV7-9 to TRBJ2-1, with TRBD2 matching over 10 bases. The CDR3 has 19 amino acids. Germline CDR1 SEHNR, CDR2 FQNEAQ (reference sequence).

This chain uses TRBV7-9 with TRBJ2-2; 11 bases agree with TRBD1. The CDR3 has 15 residues. J gave up 7 bases and V 3 bases, and 4 bases lay outside the gene matches. Germline values: CDR1 SEHNR, CDR2 FQNEAQ (reference sequence). The CDR3 is CASSLDRGRSGELFF. In nucleotides, the CDR3 is TGTGCCAGCAGCTTGGACAGGGGGCGGAGCGGGGAGCTGTTTTTT. Combining the CDR3 with reference TRBV7-9 and TRBJ2-2 gives the whole variable domain DTGVSQNPRHKITKRGQNVTFRCDPISEHNRLYWYRQTLGQGPEFLTYFQNEAQLEKSRLLSDRFSAERPKGSFSTLEIQRTEQGDSAMYLCASSLDRGRSGELFFGEGSRLTVL.

This chain connects TRBV7-6 to TRBJ2-7, with TRBD2 identical over 8 bases. There are 15 residues in the CDR3. Trimming cost V 5 bases and J 4 bases; bases outside gene matches: 10. Germline CDR1 is SGHVS and CDR2 is FNYEAQ. CDR3 loop: CASSPAPGGSYEQYF. CDR3 bases: TGTGCCAGCAGCCCCGCGCCGGGGGGGTCGTACGAGCAGTACTTC.

This clonotype was seen only a few times. V and J are TRBV5-1 and TRBJ1-6, with 9 bases matching TRBD1. The CDR3 is 13 residues long. The V and J ends lost 4 bases and 9 bases, in that order; junction bases with no gene match: 2. The germline V gene encodes CDR1 SGHRS and CDR2 YFSETQ. This CDR3 reads CASSPGQGSPLHF. The CDR3, as DNA: TGCGCCAGCAGCCCGGGACAGGGTTCACCCCTCCACTTT.

The chain links TRBV29-1 to TRBJ2-7; TRBD1 aligns across 8 bases. The J call may be incorrect, as the DNA end agrees better with TRBJ2-1. CDR3 length: 13 amino acids. Germline CDR1 SQVTM, CDR2 ANQGSEA. DNA for the CDR3: TGCAGCGTTGATGAGGCAGGGGGCAGTGAGCAGTTCTTC. Amino acids: CSVDEAGGSEQFF.

This clonotype was seen at least ten times. This sequence joins TRBV24-1 and TRBJ2-5; 7 bases are shared with TRBD1. Germline V gene lookup returns CDR1 KGHDR and CDR2 SFDVKD. J lost 3 bases, V lost 6 bases, and 6 bases had no gene match. This CDR3 contains 14 residues. The CDR3 sequence: CATSSGTEKETQYF. The CDR3, as DNA: TGTGCCACCAGTTCCGGGACAGAAAAAGAGACCCAGTACTTC.

The rearrangement uses TRBV7-8 and TRBJ2-7; TRBD2 agrees at 12 bases. The CDR3 loop spans 15 amino acids. Germline lookup yields CDR1 SGHVS and CDR2 FQNEAQ. V gave up 4 bases and J gave up 7 bases; unmatched junction bases: 8. The CDR3 nucleotides are TGTGCCAGCAGCTCGGGGCTCGGGACTAGCGGGGAGCAGTACTTC. It yields the protein CASSSGLGTSGEQYF.

V gene TRBV11-3 combines with J gene TRBJ2-7; 7 bases agree with TRBD1. The CDR3 has 15 amino acids. V shed 1 base and J 6 bases; nucleotides not matched to a gene: 9. Germline lookup yields CDR1 SGHNT and CDR2 YENEEA. CDR3 nucleotides: TGTGCCAGCAGCTTAGCCCGACAGGGACGTGGCGAGCAGTACTTC. Protein product: CASSLARQGRGEQYF. Supplemented by reference TRBV11-3 and TRBJ2-7, the full variable domain reads EAGVVQSPRYKIIEKKQPVAFWCNPISGHNTLYWYLQNLGQGPELLIRYENEEAVDDSQLPKDRFSAERLKGVDSTLKIQPAELGDSAVYLCASSLARQGRGEQYFGPGTRLTVT.

In DNA, the CDR3 is TGTGCCAGCACCGGACTAGCGGGGGTTGAGCAGTACTTC. Amino acid sequence: CASTGLAGVEQYF. The rearrangement joins TRBV7-9 to TRBJ2-7; 13 bases match TRBD2. CDR1 SEHNR and CDR2 FQNEAQ come from the germline V gene (reference sequence). The CDR3 totals 13 residues. V gave up 7 bases and J gave up 7 bases; unmatched junction bases: 4. The variable domain in full, with the rest retrieved from reference TRBV7-9 and TRBJ2-7, is DTGVSQNPRHKITKRGQNVTFRCDPISEHNRLYWYRQTLGQGPEFLTYFQNEAQLEKSRLLSDRFSAERPKGSFSTLEIQRTEQGDSAMYLCASTGLAGVEQYFGPGTRLTVT.

This clonotype was seen many times. CDR3 sequence: CASSLVVGNEQFF. In DNA form, the CDR3 reads TGTGCCAGCAGTTTAGTGGTAGGCAATGAGCAGTTCTTC. This sequence joins TRBV27 and TRBJ2-1; D gene unclear. The germline V and J ends were trimmed by 2 bases and 6 bases, with 8 bases remaining between them. This CDR3 comprises 13 residues. Germline lookup yields CDR1 MNHEY and CDR2 SMNVEV (reference sequence).

This clonotype was picked up a small number of times. V usage is TRBV10-3 and J usage is TRBJ2-3, with TRBD2 matching 10 bases. The CDR3 runs 16 residues. Germline V CDR1 and CDR2: ENHRY, SYGVKD. V lost 4 bases to trimming and J lost 5 bases; unmatched junction nucleotides: 9. CDR3 amino acids: CAISGQKAGGLDTQYF. Here the CDR3 DNA reads TGTGCCATCAGTGGGCAAAAAGCGGGGGGGCTAGATACGCAGTATTTT.